This T cell receptor (beta chain) was obtained from a study of blood T cell repertoires in COVID-19. Study-level background: Samples of COVID-19 (acute and convalescent) were obtained from the United States, Italy and Spain. Sources were T cells, B-cell-depleted T cells, or PBMCs; the material itself was cDNA or gDNA.

The CDR3 has 14 residues. J gave up 2 bases and V 4 bases, and 4 bases lay outside the gene matches. The germline gives CDR1 SGHTA, CDR2 FQGTGA. Authors' data handling: Nucleated cell counts were estimated from reference gene primer amplification. The data were produced by immunoSEQ multiplex PCR, yet TCRdb's version contains in-frame clones alone and is incomplete. V, J and clone size are taken as reported in that table, and D and trimming were inferred from the DNA itself. The data show about 270,000 clones, roughly 86% seen once. The material sequenced was peripheral blood. This chain joins TRBV7-3 and TRBJ1-2, with TRBD1 identical over 7 bases. This sequence originates from a woman between 55 and 75 years old who had recovered from COVID-19. CDR3 residues: CASSSQGQNYGYTF. The CDR3 nucleotides read TGTGCCAGCAGCTCACAGGGGCAGAACTATGGCTACACCTTC.